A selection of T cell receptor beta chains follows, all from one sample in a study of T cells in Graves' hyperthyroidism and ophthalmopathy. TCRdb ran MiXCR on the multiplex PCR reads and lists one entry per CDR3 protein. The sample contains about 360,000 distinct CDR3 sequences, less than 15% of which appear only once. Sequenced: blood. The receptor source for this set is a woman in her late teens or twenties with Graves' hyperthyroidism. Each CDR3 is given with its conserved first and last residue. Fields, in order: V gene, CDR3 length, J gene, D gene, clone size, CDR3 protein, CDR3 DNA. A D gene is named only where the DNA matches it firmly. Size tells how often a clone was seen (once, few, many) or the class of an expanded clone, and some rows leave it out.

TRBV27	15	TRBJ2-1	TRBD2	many	CASGFGLAEPNEQFF	TGTGCCAGCGGATTCGGACTAGCGGAACCCAATGAGCAGTTCTTC
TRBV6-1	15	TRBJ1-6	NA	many	CASGPDSRLISPLHF	TGTGCCAGCGGTCCGGACAGCCGTCTCATCTCACCCCTCCACTTT
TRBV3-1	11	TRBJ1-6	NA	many	CASSQGSPLHF	TGTGCCAGCAGCCAAGGCTCACCCCTCCACTTT
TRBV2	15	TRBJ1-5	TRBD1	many	CASSEFGTGQQPQHF	TGTGCCAGCAGTGAATTTGGGACAGGCCAACAGCCCCAGCATTTT
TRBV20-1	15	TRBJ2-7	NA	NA	CSAISPGPPPYEQYF	TGCAGTGCTATTTCCCCGGGACCTCCTCCCTACGAGCAGTACTTC
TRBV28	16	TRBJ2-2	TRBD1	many	CASSLLGTVSDGELFF	TGTGCCAGCAGTTTATTGGGGACAGTTTCAGACGGGGAGCTGTTTTTT
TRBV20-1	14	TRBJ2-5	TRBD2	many	CSRAGLAGAETQYF	TGCAGTCGAGCCGGACTAGCGGGAGCTGAGACCCAGTACTTC
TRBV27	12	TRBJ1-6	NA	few	CASSSGRKSLHF	TGTGCCAGCAGTTCGGGCAGAAAGTCCCTCCACTTT
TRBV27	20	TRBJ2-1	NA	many	CASSSIYFSPVHRGGNEQFF	TGTGCCAGCAGTTCTATATATTTCAGCCCGGTTCACAGGGGGGGGAATGAGCAGTTCTTC
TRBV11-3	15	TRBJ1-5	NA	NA	CASSLGGRYNQPQHF	TGTGCCAGCAGCCTCGGGGGAAGATACAATCAGCCCCAGCATTTT
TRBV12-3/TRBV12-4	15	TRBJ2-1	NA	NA	CASIPQHLGGNEQFF	TGTGCCAGCATTCCCCAACACCTAGGAGGCAATGAGCAGTTCTTC
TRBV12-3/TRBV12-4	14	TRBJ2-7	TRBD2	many	CASRESGNSYEQYF	TGTGCCAGCAGGGAGAGCGGGAACTCCTACGAGCAGTACTTC
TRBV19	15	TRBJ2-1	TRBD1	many	CASSPRTGVANEQFF	TGTGCCAGTAGTCCTAGGACAGGGGTAGCCAATGAGCAGTTCTTC
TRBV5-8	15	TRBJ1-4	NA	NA	CASSLLGADGEKLFF	TGTGCCAGCAGCTTGTTGGGGGCGGATGGTGAAAAACTGTTTTTT
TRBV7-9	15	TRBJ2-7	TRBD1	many	CASSPLRGRDYEQYF	TGTGCCAGCAGCCCACTCAGGGGGCGGGACTACGAGCAGTACTTC
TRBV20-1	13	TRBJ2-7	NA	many	CSARVSGSYEQYF	TGCAGTGCTAGAGTTAGCGGCTCCTACGAGCAGTACTTC
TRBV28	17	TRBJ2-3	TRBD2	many	CASSALAGGSHGDTQYF	TGTGCCAGCAGCGCACTAGCGGGAGGTTCTCATGGAGATACGCAGTATTTT
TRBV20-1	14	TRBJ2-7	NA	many	CSAHMRGPPYEQYF	TGCAGTGCCCATATGCGGGGGCCGCCCTACGAGCAGTACTTC
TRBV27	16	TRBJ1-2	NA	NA	CASIPPREGRVYGYTF	TGTGCCAGCATCCCCCCGCGGGAGGGCAGGGTTTATGGCTACACCTTC
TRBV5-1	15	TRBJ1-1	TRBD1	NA	CASSGKGQGAVEAFF	TGCGCCAGCAGCGGCAAGGGACAGGGGGCCGTTGAAGCTTTCTTT
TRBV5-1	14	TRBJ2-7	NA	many	CASSARDTLYEQYF	TGCGCCAGCAGCGCCCGGGACACTCTATACGAGCAGTACTTC
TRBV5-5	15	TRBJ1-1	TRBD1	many	CASSLSPDRDTEAFF	TGTGCCAGCAGCTTGTCCCCGGACAGGGACACTGAAGCTTTCTTT
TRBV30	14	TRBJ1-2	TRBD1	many	CAWERTGPGGGYTF	TGTGCCTGGGAACGGACAGGCCCTGGTGGTGGCTACACCTTC
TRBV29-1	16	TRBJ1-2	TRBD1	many	CSVSHPGQGNIGGYTF	TGCAGCGTTAGCCACCCGGGACAGGGTAATATTGGTGGCTACACCTTC
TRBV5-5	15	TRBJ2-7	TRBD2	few	CASSSLAGLLQEQYF	TGTGCCAGCAGCTCACTAGCGGGACTGCTTCAGGAGCAGTACTTC
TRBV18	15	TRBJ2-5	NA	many	CASSPPPEVGETQYF	TGTGCCAGCTCACCCCCCCCGGAAGTCGGGGAGACCCAGTACTTC
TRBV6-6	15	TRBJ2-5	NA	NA	CASSYSRGTHATQYF	TGTGCCAGCAGTTACTCTCGGGGGACCCATGCGACCCAGTACTTC
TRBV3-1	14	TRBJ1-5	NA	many	CASSQEVTAGPQHF	TGTGCCAGCAGCCAAGAGGTAACGGCCGGCCCCCAGCATTTT
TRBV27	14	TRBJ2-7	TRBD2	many	CASYRGTSGGEQYF	TGTGCCAGCTACCGTGGGACTAGCGGGGGCGAGCAGTACTTC
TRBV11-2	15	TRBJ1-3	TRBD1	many	CASEPTGVTGNTIYF	TGTGCCAGCGAACCGACAGGGGTGACTGGAAACACCATATATTTT
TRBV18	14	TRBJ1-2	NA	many	CASDFGQANYGYTF	TGTGCCAGCGACTTCGGTCAAGCTAACTATGGCTACACCTTC
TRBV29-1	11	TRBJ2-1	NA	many	CSVPITNEQFF	TGCAGCGTTCCGATTACCAATGAGCAGTTCTTC
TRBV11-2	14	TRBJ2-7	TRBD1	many	CASRTPGTGGEQYF	TGTGCCAGCAGAACGCCCGGGACAGGGGGCGAGCAGTACTTC
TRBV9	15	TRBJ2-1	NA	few	CASSVEGLDNNEQFF	TGTGCCAGCAGCGTAGAGGGACTGGACAACAATGAGCAGTTCTTC
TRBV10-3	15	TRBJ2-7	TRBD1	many	CAISERTGDSNEQYF	TGTGCCATCAGTGAGCGCACAGGGGATAGCAACGAGCAGTACTTC
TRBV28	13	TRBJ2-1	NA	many	CATWSGNAHEQFF	TGTGCCACATGGAGTGGGAATGCCCATGAGCAGTTCTTC
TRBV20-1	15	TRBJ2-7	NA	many	CSANDPRAPSYEQYF	TGCAGTGCAAACGACCCTAGGGCCCCCTCCTACGAGCAGTACTTC
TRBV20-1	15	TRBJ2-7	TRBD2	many	CSAPPLRRGNYEQYF	TGCAGTGCCCCCCCCTTGAGGCGGGGGAACTACGAGCAGTACTTC
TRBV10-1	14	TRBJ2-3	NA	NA	CASSDREKEDTQYF	TGCGCCAGCAGTGACAGGGAGAAAGAAGATACGCAGTATTTT
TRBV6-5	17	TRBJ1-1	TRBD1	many	CASSYQAGGSWSTEAFF	TGTGCCAGCAGTTACCAAGCAGGGGGGAGTTGGAGCACTGAAGCTTTCTTT
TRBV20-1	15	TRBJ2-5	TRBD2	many	CSAPASGRAGETQYF	TGCAGTGCCCCTGCTAGCGGGAGGGCCGGAGAGACCCAGTACTTC
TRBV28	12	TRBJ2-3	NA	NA	CASSRGRGAQYF	TGTGCCAGCAGTAGAGGCCGGGGTGCGCAGTATTTT
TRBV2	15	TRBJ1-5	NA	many	CASSEEGVPNQPQHF	TGTGCCAGCAGTGAAGAGGGGGTCCCAAATCAGCCCCAGCATTTT
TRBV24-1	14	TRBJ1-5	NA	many	CATSDFRGNQPQHF	TGTGCCACCAGTGATTTCCGGGGGAATCAGCCCCAGCATTTT
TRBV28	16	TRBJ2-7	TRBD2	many	CASSQGGRAGGNEQYF	TGTGCCAGCAGTCAAGGCGGTCGAGCGGGGGGAAACGAGCAGTACTTC
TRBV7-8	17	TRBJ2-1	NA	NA	CASSLAPWGSSYNEQFF	TGTGCCAGCAGCTTAGCCCCGTGGGGGAGCTCCTACAATGAGCAGTTCTTC
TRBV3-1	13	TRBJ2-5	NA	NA	CASSLGLEETQYF	TGTGCCAGCAGCCTGGGACTTGAAGAGACCCAGTACTTC
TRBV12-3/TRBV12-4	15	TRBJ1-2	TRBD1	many	CASSSPWTGTWGYTF	TGTGCCAGCAGCTCTCCTTGGACAGGGACTTGGGGCTACACCTTC
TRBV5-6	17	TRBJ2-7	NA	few	CASSSGGTGTLPYEQYF	TGTGCCAGCAGCTCCGGGGGTACCGGGACTCTTCCCTACGAGCAGTACTTC